This T cell receptor beta chain is drawn from a study of blood T cells in healthy people across ages (dated by TCRdb to between 2015 and 2017). Some background on the complete study: In model experiments, template switching captured about one uniquely barcoded TCR beta cDNA molecule for every two T cells. To track age-related changes in TCR beta repertoire diversity, the study relied on deep sequencing normalized with unique cDNA molecular identifiers. The study analyzed two additional independent replicas of 1 million unique cDNA reads from the same blood draw for two donors, one aged 18 to 30 and one aged 80 or older. Donors of different ages were randomly distributed across sequencing lanes to avoid experimental bias. The donors were divided into four age groups: young (average 16 years), middle-aged (about 39), aged (about 60) and long-lived (82). Study-wide findings and limitations: Estimates of total diversity from one million sequenced T cells were regarded as lower bounds and underestimates. Observed TCR beta diversity per million T cells fell roughly linearly with age, and a significant reduction was already apparent by age roughly 40. Because donor CMV infection status was unknown, age-related changes in expanded clonotypes were potentially confounded. Observed TCR beta diversity correlated strongly with the percentage of naive T cells measured by flow cytometry. Compared with the aged group, more naive CD4+ T cells, fewer expanded clones and increased TCR diversity were shown by the long-lived group, suggesting age selection. Conclusive comparison of naive and antigen-experienced compartments was prevented by the profiling of bulk unsorted PBMCs.

Turning to this clonotype: The antigen it binds to is not known. Within one base of it there is no much larger clone, and no base qualities were kept.

The library came from 5' RACE. The data were produced on an Illumina HiSeq 2500. A second PCR of about 6 to 11 cycles was run with a J-beta primer mix and a sample-barcoded 5' primer. A template-switch 5' adaptor carrying 12 random nucleotides introduced a unique molecular identifier onto each TCR beta cDNA molecule. Each sample yielded at least 3 million CDR3-containing paired-end reads. All of the RNA was converted into first-strand cDNA using the Mint cDNA synthesis kit, with a TRBC-specific oligonucleotide serving as the primer. After uracil-DNA glycosylase treatment, a first 18-cycle PCR used universal primers M1SS and BC2_uni_R on all cDNA. As for how the authors treated the data: For normalization, 1 million high-quality reads were randomly selected from each sample, with every read carrying a distinct molecular identifier. Instead of being binned into consensus sequences, reads that shared molecular identifiers were thrown out. MiTCR, with a Q25 quality threshold and the strictest error-elimination algorithm, was used for CDR3 identification, clonotype clustering and error correction. A nonparametric unseen species model with Euler transformation was used to estimate a lower bound on total TCR beta diversity. The raw public data were reprocessed by TCRdb itself: fastp quality trimming at Q25, MiXCR clonotype calling, in-frame beta chains only. Merged by CDR3 protein, the rows form single entries marked with the most common genes and DNA. Clone size and V and J calls follow TCRdb, not the original study. For this sample there are over 1,200,000 distinct CDR3 sequences; 59% appear just once. Clones ranked in the top ten supply 6.7% of the sample.

Donors were roughly 40 systemically healthy Caucasian individuals from Russia aged 6 to 90 years. About 9.6 milliliters of peripheral blood were collected from each donor into EDTA-treated Vacutainer tubes. Ficoll-Paque density-gradient centrifugation was used to isolate PBMCs, with at least 6 million obtained per sample. Trizol reagent was used to extract total RNA from PBMCs, with at least 5.5 micrograms per sample. For every donor, flow cytometry on a PBMC aliquot measured the percentage of naive CD45RAhigh/CD27high T cells. V loses 0 bases, J loses 4 bases, and the germline ends lie 15 bases apart. From cysteine to phenylalanine, the CDR3 is 15 amino acids long. Kept here is only the CDR3 DNA, which spans 45 bases and is read in frame from base 1. From a lookup of the germline V gene (reference sequence), CDR1 and CDR2 are DFQATT and SNEGSKA.

In this chain, TRBV20-1 is recombined with TRBJ1-2; the D gene is perhaps TRBD1, from 5 matching bases. The sample consisted of blood. This receptor was obtained from a man aged 18-30 years in good health. The CDR3 region reads CSARDLGQGGYGYTF. The nucleotide sequence reads TGCAGTGCTAGAGATCTAGGCCAGGGAGGCTATGGCTACACCTTC.